This passage covers 8 T cell receptor beta chains from one sample sequenced in a study of metastatic and nonmetastatic thyroid tumors. Every patient underwent thyroid surgery untreated. TCRdb re-called the PCR reads via MiXCR. The sample has around 38,000 clones, around 28% seen once. Sequencing was carried out using blood. The receptors derive from a male donor with papillary thyroid cancer or a benign thyroid nodule (not recorded which). Some clones in this sample may be carry-over from other donors' samples.

The sample holds many counts of this clone. This sequence joins TRBV5-1 and TRBJ2-2; TRBD1 aligns across 7 bases. CDR1 and CDR2 (germline): SGHRS, YFSETQ. The CDR3 length is 15 residues. V shed 5 bases, J shed 3 bases, and the junction held 7 bases outside the gene matches. CDR3 sequence reads: CASRTGIVDTGELFF. The CDR3 coding sequence is TGCGCCAGCAGGACAGGGATTGTCGACACCGGGGAGCTGTTTTTT.

J is TRBJ2-3 and V is TRBV13; 7 positions agree with TRBD2. This CDR3 region has 14 residues. Germline lookup yields CDR1 PRHDT and CDR2 FYEKMQ (reference sequence). The V gene end was trimmed by 3 bases and the J gene end by 9 bases; junction bases not matched to a gene: 9. The CDR3 DNA reads TGTGCCAGCAGCTTGCGGGAGAGGGGTGGGACGCAGTATTTT. Translated, it gives CASSLRERGGTQYF.

This clone has a count of ten or more. The genes are TRBV5-4 and TRBJ2-3; D ambiguous. CDR1 and CDR2 (germline): SGHNT, YYREEE (reference sequence). CDR3 length equals 15 residues. The germline V and J ends were trimmed by 1 base and 2 bases, with 11 bases remaining between them. The CDR3 here is CASSLLTSNTDTQYF. The CDR3 DNA sequence: TGTGCCAGCAGCTTGTTGACCAGCAACACAGATACGCAGTATTTT.

V gene TRBV20-1 combines with J gene TRBJ2-7, with D tentatively TRBD2 (6 bases). V was pared by 7 bases and J by 0 bases, with 13 bases between. The CDR3 covers 13 residues. From germline, CDR1 is DFQATT and CDR2 SNEGSKA (reference sequence). The CDR3 DNA sequence: TGCAGTGACCCATCGGGGGACTCCTACGAGCAGTACTTC. Its translation is CSDPSGDSYEQYF.

In this sample, this clone is medium-sized. This chain uses TRBV12-3 or TRBV12-4 with TRBJ2-7; no firm D call. There are 12 residues in the CDR3. Trimming pared 3 bases from V and 7 bases from J, leaving 10 bases between. The CDR3 DNA sequence: TGTGCCAGCAGTTTGGGCAGACGAGAGCAGTACTTC. Its translation: CASSLGRREQYF.

This rearrangement joins TRBV5-5 to TRBJ1-6; 10 nucleotides line up with TRBD1. The germline CDR1 and CDR2 sequences are SGHKS and YYEKEE (reference sequence). J gave up 10 bases and V 0 bases, and 7 bases lay outside the gene matches. CDR3 length: 16 residues. The CDR3 region has the DNA TGTGCCAGCAGCTTGGCAGGACAGGGGGTATGGTCACCCCTCCACTTT. This translates into CASSLAGQGVWSPLHF.

This clone was seen just once. The V gene is TRBV5-1, the J gene TRBJ2-7; D is unclear. With 3 bases removed from V and 5 bases from J, the gap between germline ends came to 12 bases. Germline CDR1 SGHRS, CDR2 YFSETQ. The CDR3 extends over 13 amino acids. The DNA of the CDR3 is TGCGCCAGCAGCTGGGCGCCGGGCAACGAGCAGTACTTC. This gives the protein CASSWAPGNEQYF.

On this clone: Relative to the germline gene, one junction end is altered; a read error may explain this. The chain joins TRBV12-3 or TRBV12-4 to TRBJ2-7, with D maybe TRBD1 (6 bases). The CDR3 covers 13 residues. The chain's CDR3 is CAISFPPQGEQYF. Written as DNA, the CDR3 is TGTGCCATCAGTTTTCCCCCTCAGGGGGAGCAGTACTTC.